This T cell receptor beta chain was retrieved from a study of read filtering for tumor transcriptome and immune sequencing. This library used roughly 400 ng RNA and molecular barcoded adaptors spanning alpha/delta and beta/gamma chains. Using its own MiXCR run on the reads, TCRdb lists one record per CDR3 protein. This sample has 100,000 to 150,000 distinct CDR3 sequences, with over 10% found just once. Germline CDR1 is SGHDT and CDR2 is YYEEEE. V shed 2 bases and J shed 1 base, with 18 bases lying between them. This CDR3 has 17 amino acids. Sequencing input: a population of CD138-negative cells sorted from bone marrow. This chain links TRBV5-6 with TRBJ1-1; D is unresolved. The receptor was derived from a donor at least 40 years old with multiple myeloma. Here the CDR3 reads CASSFYLKGTENTEAFF. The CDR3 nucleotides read TGTGCCAGCAGCTTCTATCTGAAGGGCACCGAGAACACTGAAGCTTTCTTT.